This passage covers 2 T cell receptor beta chains from one sample sequenced in a study of Graves' ophthalmopathy and Graves' hyperthyroidism. RNA transcripts yielded amplified TCR beta CDR3 regions. Second-round multiplex PCR came after first-round RT-PCR with HTBI primers. TCRdb called the multiplex PCR reads again in MiXCR, with one record for every CDR3 protein. The table shows under 350,000 distinct CDR3 sequences, with roughly a sixth occurring only once. The specimen was peripheral blood. All receptors come from an adult man with Graves' ophthalmopathy.

This chain connects TRBV6-1 to TRBJ2-7; TRBD1 matches at 8 bases. V trimming: 3 bases; J trimming: 0 bases; junction bases outside the gene matches: 1. CDR3 length: 14 amino acids. Germline V gene data show CDR1 as MNHNS and CDR2 as SASEGT. CDR3: CASSDTGGSYEQYF. The CDR3 coding sequence is TGTGCCAGCAGTGACACAGGGGGCTCCTACGAGCAGTACTTC.

Details on this clonotype: A read error may be the cause here, since a much bigger clone is one base away. The chain employs TRBV7-9 and TRBJ1-2; 9 bases map to TRBD1. Germline lookup yields CDR1 SEHNR and CDR2 FQNEAQ (reference sequence). This CDR3 region has 14 residues. The CDR3 region has the DNA TGTGCCGGCAGCTCGCGGACAGGGGACGCTGGCTACACCTTC. Residues: CAGSSRTGDAGYTF.